The 13 T cell receptor beta chains below were found in one sample sequenced in a study of cytomegalovirus exposure and HLA in healthy donors. TCRdb's copy holds only in-frame clones and misses some; the assay was immunoSEQ multiplex PCR. The table shows roughly 170,000 clones, with around 81% occurring only once. Specimen: PBMCs. The receptors shown here come from a woman under 30 in good health and CMV-seropositive.

This clone showed up just a few times. The chain couples TRBV29-1 to TRBJ1-1; possibly TRBD1 for D (5 bases). Germline V lookup: CDR1 SQVTM, CDR2 ANQGSEA. Trimming cost V 7 bases and J 5 bases, with 11 bases left between them. The CDR3 spans 11 residues. Written as DNA, the CDR3 is TGCAGCGCCAGGGAGGGAACTGAAGCTTTCTTT. The encoded protein is CSAREGTEAFF.

The CDR3 region has the DNA TGTGCCAGCAGCTTAGGCGTAGGACAGGAGTCGAGCTACACCTTC. Translated: CASSLGVGQESSYTF. The chain employs TRBV13 and TRBJ1-2; TRBD1 matches 7 bases. V lost 0 bases and J lost 9; bases outside the gene matches: 10. The CDR3 sequence is 15 residues long. Germline V gene sequence: CDR1 PRHDT, CDR2 FYEKMQ (reference sequence).

This clone was recorded only once. V gene TRBV9 combines with J gene TRBJ2-3, with 12 bases that match TRBD2. From germline, CDR1 is SGDLS and CDR2 YYNGEE. This CDR3 spans 16 amino acids. V dropped 3 bases and J dropped 4; count of bases not matched to a gene: 6. The CDR3 DNA is TGTGCCAGCAGCGCCCTAGCGGGGGGGCCTCCAGATACGCAGTATTTT. Translated, it gives CASSALAGGPPDTQYF.

The chain joins TRBV11-1 to TRBJ1-2; 7 nucleotides line up with TRBD1. The CDR3 consists of 13 residues. J was trimmed by 7 bases and V by 6 bases; bases with no gene match: 8. Germline V lookup: CDR1 SGHAT, CDR2 FQDESV (reference sequence). CDR3 nucleotides: TGTGCCAGCAGACAAGACAGGGTCTCTGGCTACACCTTC. It yields the protein CASRQDRVSGYTF.

The chain recombines TRBV9 with TRBJ2-7, with D tentatively TRBD2 (6 bases). Germline V gene lookup returns CDR1 SGDLS and CDR2 YYNGEE. The CDR3 consists of 14 residues. V gave up 4 bases and J gave up 4 bases, with 15 bases separating them. The CDR3 coding sequence is TGTGCCAGCAGCCCCCGGACCGGGACTTACGAGCAGTACTTC. As protein: CASSPRTGTYEQYF.

The table lists this clone with a count of one. This sequence joins TRBV25-1 and TRBJ1-1; 8 bases fit TRBD1. Germline assignment: CDR1 MGHDK and CDR2 SYGVNS. This CDR3 is 14 amino acids long. Unmatched junction bases numbered 6, after V lost 3 bases and J lost 6 bases. CDR3 coding DNA: TGTGCCAGCAGTGACTTTGACAGGGGCCCTGAAGCTTTCTTT. Protein sequence: CASSDFDRGPEAFF.

V gene TRBV19 combines with J gene TRBJ1-1; TRBD1 matches 7 bases. The CDR3 is 17 amino acids. From germline, CDR1 is LNHDA and CDR2 SQIVND (reference sequence). V lost 6 bases and J lost 0; bases outside the gene matches: 13. CDR3 nucleotide sequence: TGTGCCAGTAGGGGGCAGACAGGGATGAGTCTGAACACTGAAGCTTTCTTT. Translating it yields CASRGQTGMSLNTEAFF.

The chain has TRBV5-1 and TRBJ1-1; no firm D call. The CDR3 has 14 residues. Germline CDR1 is SGHRS and CDR2 is YFSETQ. Trimming took 8 bases from V and 6 from J, leaving 20 bases between them. CDR3 in DNA: TGCGCCAGTGCCCCAACTGAGGGCGGCGCTGAAGCTTTCTTT. It translates to CASAPTEGGAEAFF.

The V and J genes are TRBV4-1 and TRBJ1-5, with D unclear. Trimming removed 0 bases at V and 0 bases at J, with 6 bases between. The CDR3 is made up of 15 amino acids. CDR1 is MGHRA and CDR2 is YSYEKL in the germline V gene. As DNA, the CDR3 is TGCGCCAGCAGCCAAGATAGTTATAGCAATCAGCCCCAGCATTTT. Protein product: CASSQDSYSNQPQHF.

A few counts support this clone. The chain recombines TRBV7-6 with TRBJ2-7, with 7 bases fitting TRBD1. Germline V gene lookup returns CDR1 SGHVS and CDR2 FNYEAQ. CDR3 size: 14 residues. After removal of 1 base from V and 5 bases from J, the junction contained 5 bases not matched to a gene. In nucleotides, the CDR3 is TGTGCCAGCAGCTTAGGGGGACAGAACCACGAGCAGTACTTC. Translating it yields CASSLGGQNHEQYF.

The chain joins TRBV7-2 to TRBJ2-3; D call uncertain. The V gene lost 0 bases and the J gene lost 6 bases, with 13 bases spanning the gap. The length of the CDR3 is 15 residues. Germline V CDR1 and CDR2: SGHTA, FQGNSA. Here the CDR3 DNA reads TGTGCCAGCAGCTTAGCGCTCTCGTTCGCGGATACGCAGTATTTT. It encodes CASSLALSFADTQYF.

The V call is TRBV29-1, the J call TRBJ1-2; D possibly corresponds to TRBD1 (5 bases). The CDR3 covers 12 residues. Per germline, CDR1 SQVTM and CDR2 ANQGSEA. The germline V and J ends were trimmed by 4 bases and 7 bases, with 13 bases remaining between them. In DNA, the CDR3 is TGCAGCGTTGGTGACAGTGTAGCTGGCTACACCTTC. This gives the protein CSVGDSVAGYTF.

This clone came up once. The chain carries TRBV7-9 and TRBJ1-2; 8 bases are a match to TRBD1. CDR1 and CDR2 (germline): SEHNR, FQNEAQ (reference sequence). The CDR3 totals 16 residues. The J segment lost 4 bases and the V segment lost 1 base, leaving 8 bases of the junction unmatched. Here the CDR3 reads CASSLGRDRLLYGYTF. In nucleotides, the CDR3 is TGTGCCAGCAGCTTAGGCCGGGACAGGCTCCTCTATGGCTACACCTTC.